This T cell receptor beta chain came from a study of blood T cell repertoires in COVID-19. In the study overall: Some COVID-19 samples were acute and others convalescent; all came from the United States, Italy and Spain. T cells, B-cell-depleted T cells, or PBMCs supplied cDNA or gDNA.

This CDR3 region has 15 residues. Germline CDR1 is KGHSH and CDR2 is LQKENI. The V segment lost 1 base and the J segment 6 bases; nucleotides outside the gene matches: 6. Measured with immunoSEQ multiplex PCR; TCRdb has only the in-frame clones, and not every one. The repertoire holds tens of thousands of clones, approximately 90% seen once, with 1.5% to 2% in the top ten. The sequence was obtained from a man in his sixties with acute or convalescent COVID-19. The sequencing input was peripheral blood. This sequence joins TRBV18 and TRBJ2-3, with TRBD2 identical over 8 bases. CDR3 region: CASSPQRGGVDTQYF. For the CDR3, the DNA is TGTGCCAGCTCACCACAACGGGGGGGCGTGGATACGCAGTATTTT. Full variable domain (rest looked up from reference TRBV18 and TRBJ2-3): NAGVMQNPRHLVRRRGQEARLRCSPMKGHSHVYWYRQLPEEGLKFMVYLQKENIIDESGMPKERFSAEFPKEGPSILRIQQVVRGDSAAYFCASSPQRGGVDTQYFGPGTRLTVL.